These 2 T cell receptor beta chains came from one sample sequenced in a study of T-cell reconstitution after alpha-beta-depleted transplantation in children. Preparation of the TCRbeta library involved a method that used unique molecular identifiers. One entry per CDR3 protein, called by TCRdb with MiXCR from the PCR reads. Of roughly 790,000 distinct CDR3 sequences listed, less than 20% were seen once; the top ten hold around 5%. This material consisted of PBMCs, mostly from graft donor cells, taken 360 days after TCRalphabeta/CD19-depleted stem cell transplant. The receptors here all came from a male patient younger than 18 who had a stem cell transplant for acute lymphoblastic leukemia, so the T cells may come from the graft donor.

The chain uses TRBV5-1 and TRBJ2-1; possibly TRBD2 for D (6 bases). Germline CDR1 reads SGHRS; CDR2 reads YFSETQ. V dropped 2 bases and J dropped 7 bases, with 13 bases sitting between them. CDR3 length equals 14 residues. The CDR3 loop is CASSFWRGSNEQFF. In DNA form, the CDR3 reads TGCGCCAGCAGCTTCTGGCGGGGCTCAAATGAGCAGTTCTTC.

This clonotype was detected a few times. The chain combines TRBV11-2 with TRBJ1-1; D is unresolved. Trimming removed 5 bases at V and 0 bases at J, with 10 bases between. There are 14 residues in the CDR3. CDR1 SGHAT and CDR2 FQNNGV come from the germline V gene. The DNA of the CDR3 is TGTGCCAGCAGCGGGCGGCAACTGAACACTGAAGCTTTCTTT. Translation: CASSGRQLNTEAFF.